This T cell receptor (beta chain) was captured in a study of shared clonotypes between healthy human individuals. A word on this clone: Its antigen is unknown.

TCRdb keeps only in-frame clones here, not all; method: immunoSEQ multiplex PCR. Of more than 1.2 million clones listed, approximately 98.5% are singletons. Study results and caveats: Shared clonotypes across all four donors exceeded non-shared ones in generation probability.

This CDR3 region has 14 residues. Germline-derived CDR1 and CDR2 are SGHRS and YFSETQ. V was shortened by 0 bases and J by 4 bases, with 10 bases between the two germline ends. The rearrangement links TRBV5-1 to TRBJ1-2; tentatively, D is TRBD1 (5 bases). Sequenced: naive CD4+ T cells sorted from blood. Specified subset: CD45RA+ positively selected. This TCR derives from a man aged 25-45 years in good health. The CDR3 protein is CASSLEAGSYGYTF. The CDR3 region has the DNA TGCGCCAGCAGCTTGGAGGCAGGGAGCTATGGCTACACCTTC.